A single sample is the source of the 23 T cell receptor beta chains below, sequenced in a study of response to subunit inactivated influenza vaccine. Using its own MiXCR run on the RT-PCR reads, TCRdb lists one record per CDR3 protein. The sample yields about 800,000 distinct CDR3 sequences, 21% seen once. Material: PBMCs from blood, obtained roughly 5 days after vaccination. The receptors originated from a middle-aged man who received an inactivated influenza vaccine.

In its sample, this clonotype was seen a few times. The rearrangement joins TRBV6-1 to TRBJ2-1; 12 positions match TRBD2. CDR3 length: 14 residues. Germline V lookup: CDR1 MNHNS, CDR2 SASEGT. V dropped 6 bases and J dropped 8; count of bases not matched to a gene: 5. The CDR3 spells CASRTSGRGYEQFF. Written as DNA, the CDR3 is TGTGCCAGCAGGACTAGCGGGAGAGGTTATGAGCAGTTCTTC.

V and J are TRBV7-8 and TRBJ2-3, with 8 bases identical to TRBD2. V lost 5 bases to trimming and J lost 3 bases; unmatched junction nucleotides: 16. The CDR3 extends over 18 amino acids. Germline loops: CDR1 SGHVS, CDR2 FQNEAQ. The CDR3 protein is CASSHLAGLERWTDTQYF. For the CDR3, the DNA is TGTGCCAGCAGCCACTTAGCGGGGTTAGAGAGGTGGACAGATACGCAGTATTTT.

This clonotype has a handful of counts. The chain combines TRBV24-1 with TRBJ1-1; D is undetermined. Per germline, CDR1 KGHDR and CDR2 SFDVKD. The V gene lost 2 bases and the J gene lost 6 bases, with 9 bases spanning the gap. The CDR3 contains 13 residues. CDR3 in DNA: TGTGCCACCAGTGATTCGTGGTCCGCTGAAGCTTTCTTT. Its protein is CATSDSWSAEAFF.

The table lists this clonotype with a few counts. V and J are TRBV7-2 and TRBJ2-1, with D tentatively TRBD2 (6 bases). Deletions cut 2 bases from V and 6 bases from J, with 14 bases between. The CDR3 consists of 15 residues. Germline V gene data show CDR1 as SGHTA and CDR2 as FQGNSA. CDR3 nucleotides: TGTGCCAGCAGCTTAAGGTGGGAGGTCGCCAATGAGCAGTTCTTC. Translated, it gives CASSLRWEVANEQFF.

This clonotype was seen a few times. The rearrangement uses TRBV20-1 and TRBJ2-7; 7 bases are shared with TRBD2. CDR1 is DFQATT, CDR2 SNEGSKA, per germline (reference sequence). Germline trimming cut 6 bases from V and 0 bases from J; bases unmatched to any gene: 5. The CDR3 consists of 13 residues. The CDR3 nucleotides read TGCAGTGCCCCGCGGGAGAGCTCCTACGAGCAGTACTTC. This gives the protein CSAPRESSYEQYF.

The CDR3 reads CASSVAGGLGEAFF. CDR3 in DNA: TGTGCCAGCAGCGTAGCCGGCGGACTGGGTGAAGCTTTCTTT. This chain uses TRBV9 with TRBJ1-1, with D uncertain. The CDR3 runs to 14 residues. V was shortened by 0 bases and J by 7 bases, with 13 bases between the two germline ends. Germline V gene lookup returns CDR1 SGDLS and CDR2 YYNGEE.

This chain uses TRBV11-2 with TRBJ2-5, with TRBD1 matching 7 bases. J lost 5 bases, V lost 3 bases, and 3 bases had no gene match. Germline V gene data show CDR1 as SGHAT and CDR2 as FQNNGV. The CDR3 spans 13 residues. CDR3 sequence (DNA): TGTGCCAGCAGCTTGGGGACAGCTGAGACCCAGTACTTC. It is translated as CASSLGTAETQYF.

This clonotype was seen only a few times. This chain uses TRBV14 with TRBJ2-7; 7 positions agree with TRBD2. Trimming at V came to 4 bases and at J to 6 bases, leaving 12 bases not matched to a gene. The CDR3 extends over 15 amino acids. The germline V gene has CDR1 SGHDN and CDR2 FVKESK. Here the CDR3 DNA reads TGTGCCAGCAGCCCCATGGGGGGGAGCCCTCGCGAGCAGTACTTC. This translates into CASSPMGGSPREQYF.

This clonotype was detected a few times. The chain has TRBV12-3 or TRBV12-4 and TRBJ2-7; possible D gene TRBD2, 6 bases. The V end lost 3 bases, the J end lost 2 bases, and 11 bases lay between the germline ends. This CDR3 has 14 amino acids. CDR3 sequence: CASSLGRWTYEQYF. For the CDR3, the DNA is TGTGCCAGCAGTTTGGGGAGGTGGACCTACGAGCAGTACTTC.

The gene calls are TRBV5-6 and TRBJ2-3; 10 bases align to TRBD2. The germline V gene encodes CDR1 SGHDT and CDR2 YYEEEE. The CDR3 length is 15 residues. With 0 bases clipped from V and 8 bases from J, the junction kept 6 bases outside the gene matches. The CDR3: CASSLGPSGGGTQYF. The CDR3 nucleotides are TGTGCCAGCAGCTTGGGCCCTAGCGGGGGCGGTACGCAGTATTTT.

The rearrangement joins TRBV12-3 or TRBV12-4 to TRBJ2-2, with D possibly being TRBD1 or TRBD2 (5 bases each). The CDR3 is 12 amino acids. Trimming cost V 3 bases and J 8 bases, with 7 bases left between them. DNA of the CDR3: TGTGCCAGCAGTTTGTGGGGGGGGGAGCTGTTTTTT. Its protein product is CASSLWGGELFF.

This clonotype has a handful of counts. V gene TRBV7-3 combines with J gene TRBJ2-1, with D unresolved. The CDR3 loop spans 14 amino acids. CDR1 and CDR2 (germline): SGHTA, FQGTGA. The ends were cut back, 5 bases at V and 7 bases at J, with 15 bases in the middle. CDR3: CASSPAGYGNEQFF. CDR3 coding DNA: TGTGCCAGCAGCCCCGCCGGGTACGGGAATGAGCAGTTCTTC.

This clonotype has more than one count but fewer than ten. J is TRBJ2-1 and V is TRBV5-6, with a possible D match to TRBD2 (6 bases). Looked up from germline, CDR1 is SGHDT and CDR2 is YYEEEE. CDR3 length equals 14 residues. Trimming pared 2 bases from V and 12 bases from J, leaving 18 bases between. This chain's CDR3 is CASSFQTSWVGQFF. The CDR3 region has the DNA TGTGCCAGCAGCTTTCAAACTAGCTGGGTGGGGCAGTTCTTC.

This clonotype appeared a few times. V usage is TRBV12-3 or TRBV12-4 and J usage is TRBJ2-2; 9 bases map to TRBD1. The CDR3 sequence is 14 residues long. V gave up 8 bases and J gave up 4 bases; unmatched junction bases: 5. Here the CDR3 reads CASEGTGSTGELFF. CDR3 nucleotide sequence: TGTGCCAGCGAGGGGACAGGGAGCACCGGGGAGCTGTTTTTT.

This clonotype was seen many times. In nucleotides, the CDR3 is TGTGCCAGCAGCCCCCCCCTCTCGGAGACCCAGTACTTC. As protein: CASSPPLSETQYF. The V call is TRBV7-2, the J call TRBJ2-5; D remains ambiguous. The germline CDR1 and CDR2 sequences are SGHTA and FQGNSA. This CDR3 contains 13 residues. V lost 5 bases, J lost 5 bases, and 12 bases lay in between.

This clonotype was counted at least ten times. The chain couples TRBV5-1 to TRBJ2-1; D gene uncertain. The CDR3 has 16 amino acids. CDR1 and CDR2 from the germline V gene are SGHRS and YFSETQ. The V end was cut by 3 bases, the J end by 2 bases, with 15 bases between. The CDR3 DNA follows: TGCGCCAGCAGCTGGAAAGGGAACAACCCCTACAATGAGCAGTTCTTC. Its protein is CASSWKGNNPYNEQFF.

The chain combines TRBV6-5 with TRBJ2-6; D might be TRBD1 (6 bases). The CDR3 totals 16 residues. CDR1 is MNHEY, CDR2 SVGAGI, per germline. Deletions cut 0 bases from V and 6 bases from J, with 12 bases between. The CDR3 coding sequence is TGTGCCAGCAGTTACTCTCCCGCAGGGGCGGCCAACGTCCTGACTTTC. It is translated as CASSYSPAGAANVLTF.

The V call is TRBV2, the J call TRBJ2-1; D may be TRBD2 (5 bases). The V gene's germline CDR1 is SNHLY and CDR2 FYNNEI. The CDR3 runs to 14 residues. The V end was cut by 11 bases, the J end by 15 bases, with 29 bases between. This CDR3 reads CAVRRAESVREGFF. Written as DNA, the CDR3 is TGTGCCGTACGACGGGCTGAATCGGTTAGAGAGGGGTTCTTC.

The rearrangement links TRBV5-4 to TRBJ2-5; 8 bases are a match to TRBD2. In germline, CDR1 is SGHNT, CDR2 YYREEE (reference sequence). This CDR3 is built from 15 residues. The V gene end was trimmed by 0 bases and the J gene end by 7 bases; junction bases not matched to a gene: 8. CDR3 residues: CASSLVGLADGTQYF. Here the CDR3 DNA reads TGTGCCAGCAGCTTGGTAGGACTAGCCGATGGGACCCAGTACTTC.

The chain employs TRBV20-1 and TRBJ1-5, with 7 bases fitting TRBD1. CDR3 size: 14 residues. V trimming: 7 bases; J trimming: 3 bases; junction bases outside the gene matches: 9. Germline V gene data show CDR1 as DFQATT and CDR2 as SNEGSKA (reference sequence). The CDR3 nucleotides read TGCAGTGTAAGAAACAGGGGTTTCAATCAGCCCCAGCATTTT. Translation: CSVRNRGFNQPQHF.

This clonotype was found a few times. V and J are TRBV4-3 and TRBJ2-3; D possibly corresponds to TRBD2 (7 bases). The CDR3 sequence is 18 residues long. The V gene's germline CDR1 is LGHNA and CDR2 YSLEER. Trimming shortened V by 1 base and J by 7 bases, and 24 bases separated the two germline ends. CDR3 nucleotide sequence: TGCGCCAGCAGCCAAGCCAGAGGGACATCATCCGGGGGGTATACGCAGTATTTT. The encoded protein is CASSQARGTSSGGYTQYF.

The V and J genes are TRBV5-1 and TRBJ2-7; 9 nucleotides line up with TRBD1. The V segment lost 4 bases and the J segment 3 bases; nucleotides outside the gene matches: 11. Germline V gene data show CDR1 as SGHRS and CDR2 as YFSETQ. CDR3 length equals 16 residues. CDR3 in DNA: TGCGCCAGCAGCCCACCTGGGACAGGGCGTAACTACGAGCAGTACTTC. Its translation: CASSPPGTGRNYEQYF.

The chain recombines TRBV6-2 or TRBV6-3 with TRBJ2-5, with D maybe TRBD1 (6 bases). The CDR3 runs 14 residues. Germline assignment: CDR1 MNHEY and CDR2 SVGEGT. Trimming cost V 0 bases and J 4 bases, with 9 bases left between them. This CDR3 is CASSYSTRGETQYF. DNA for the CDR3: TGTGCCAGCAGTTACTCGACCAGGGGAGAGACCCAGTACTTC.